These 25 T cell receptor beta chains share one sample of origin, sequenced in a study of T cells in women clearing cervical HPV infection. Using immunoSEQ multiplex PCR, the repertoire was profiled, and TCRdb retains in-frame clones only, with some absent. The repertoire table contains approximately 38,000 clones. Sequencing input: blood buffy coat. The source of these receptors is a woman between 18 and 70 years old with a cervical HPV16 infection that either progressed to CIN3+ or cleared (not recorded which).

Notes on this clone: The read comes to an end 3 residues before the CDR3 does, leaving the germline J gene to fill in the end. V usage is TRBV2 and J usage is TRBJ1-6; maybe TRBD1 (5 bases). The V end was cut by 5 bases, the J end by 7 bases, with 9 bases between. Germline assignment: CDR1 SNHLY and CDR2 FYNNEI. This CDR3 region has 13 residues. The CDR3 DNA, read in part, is TGTGCCAGCAGTAGGGGTTTGAATTCACCC. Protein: CASSRGLNSP. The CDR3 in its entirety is CASSRGLNSPLHF.

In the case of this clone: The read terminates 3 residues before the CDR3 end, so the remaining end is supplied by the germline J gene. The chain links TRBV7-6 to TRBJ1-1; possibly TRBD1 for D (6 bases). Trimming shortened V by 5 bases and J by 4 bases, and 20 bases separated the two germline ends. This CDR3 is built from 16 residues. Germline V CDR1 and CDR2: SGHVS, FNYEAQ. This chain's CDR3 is CASSTPPGAPSTEAFF. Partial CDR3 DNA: TGTGCCAGCAGCACGCCCCCAGGGGCGCCTAGCACTGAA.

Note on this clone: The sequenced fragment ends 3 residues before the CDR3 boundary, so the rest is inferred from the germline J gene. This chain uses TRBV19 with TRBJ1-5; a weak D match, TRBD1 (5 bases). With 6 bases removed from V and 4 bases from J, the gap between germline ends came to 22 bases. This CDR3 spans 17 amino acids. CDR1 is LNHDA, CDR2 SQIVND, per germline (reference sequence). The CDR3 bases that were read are TGTGCCAGTAGGGAGACAGTAAAGGGCCTAGGGAATCAGCCC. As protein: CASRETVKGLGNQP. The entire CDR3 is CASRETVKGLGNQPQHF. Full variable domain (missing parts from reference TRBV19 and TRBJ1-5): DGGITQSPKYLFRKEGQNVTLSCEQNLNHDAMYWYRQDPGQGLRLIYYSQIVNDFQKGDIAEGYSVSREKKESFPLTVTSAQKNPTAFYLCASRETVKGLGNQPQHFGDGTRLSIL.

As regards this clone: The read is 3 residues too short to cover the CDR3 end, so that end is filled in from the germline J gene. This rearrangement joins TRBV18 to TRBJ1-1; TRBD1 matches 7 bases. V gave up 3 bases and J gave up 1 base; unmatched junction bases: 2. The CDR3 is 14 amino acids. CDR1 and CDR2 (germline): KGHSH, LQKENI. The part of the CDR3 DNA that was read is TGTGCCAGCTCACCGGGGACAGCGAACACTGAA. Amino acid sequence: CASSPGTANTE. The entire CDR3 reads CASSPGTANTEAFF.

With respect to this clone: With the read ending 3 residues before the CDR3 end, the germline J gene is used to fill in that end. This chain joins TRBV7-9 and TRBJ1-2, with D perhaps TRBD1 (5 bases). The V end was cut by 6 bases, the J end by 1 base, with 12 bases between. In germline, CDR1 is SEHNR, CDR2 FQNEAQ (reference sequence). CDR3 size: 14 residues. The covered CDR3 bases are TGTGCCAGCAGTTCGACAGAGGGTAACTATGGC. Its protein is CASSSTEGNYG. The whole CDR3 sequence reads CASSSTEGNYGYTF.

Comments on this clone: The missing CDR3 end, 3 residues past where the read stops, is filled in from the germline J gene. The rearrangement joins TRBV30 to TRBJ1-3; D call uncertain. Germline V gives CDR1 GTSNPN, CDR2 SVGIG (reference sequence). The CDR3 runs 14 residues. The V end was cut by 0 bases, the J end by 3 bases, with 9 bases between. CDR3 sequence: CAWSVGGGGNTIYF. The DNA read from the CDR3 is TGTGCCTGGAGTGTAGGTGGTGGTGGAAACACC.

The CDR3 bases that were read are TGCGCCAGCCGCTCATGCACCACCAGAGGGTTCAATCAGCCG. This encodes CASRSCTTRGFNQP. The whole CDR3 protein is CASRSCTTRGFNQPQYF. The genes are TRBV10-1 and TRBJ2-3; perhaps TRBD2 as D (5 bases). The read halts 3 residues ahead of the CDR3 end, with the missing end drawn from the germline J gene. Germline V lookup: CDR1 WNHNN, CDR2 SYGVQD (reference sequence). The CDR3 extends over 17 amino acids.

The chain's CDR3 is CASIGSGGAHYEQYF. The CDR3 DNA, read in part, is TGTGCCAGCATAGGTAGCGGGGGGGCTCACTACGAG. The V call is TRBV2, the J call TRBJ2-7; TRBD2 matches at 11 bases. With the read ending 3 residues before the CDR3 end, the germline J gene is used to fill in that end. With V trimmed by 7 bases and J by 3 bases, 8 bases remained unmatched. CDR1 and CDR2 from the germline V gene are SNHLY and FYNNEI. The CDR3 is made up of 15 amino acids.

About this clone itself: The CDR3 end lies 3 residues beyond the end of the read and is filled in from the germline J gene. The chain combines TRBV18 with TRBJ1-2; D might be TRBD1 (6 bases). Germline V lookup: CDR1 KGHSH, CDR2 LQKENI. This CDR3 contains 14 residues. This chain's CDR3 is CASSPGTGSDDYTF. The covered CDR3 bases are TGTGCCAGCTCACCGGGAACAGGGAGTGACGAC. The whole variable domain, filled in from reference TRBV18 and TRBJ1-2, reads NAGVMQNPRHLVRRRGQEARLRCSPMKGHSHVYWYRQLPEEGLKFMVYLQKENIIDESGMPKERFSAEFPKEGPSILRIQQVVRGDSAAYFCASSPGTGSDDYTFGSGTRLTVV.

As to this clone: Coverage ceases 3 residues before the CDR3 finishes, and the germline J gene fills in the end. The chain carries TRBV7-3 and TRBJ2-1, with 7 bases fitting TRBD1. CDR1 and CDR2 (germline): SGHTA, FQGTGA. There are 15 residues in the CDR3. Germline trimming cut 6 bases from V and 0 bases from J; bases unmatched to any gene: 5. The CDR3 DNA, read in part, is TGTGCCAGCAGTCGACAGGGTTACTCCTACAATGAG. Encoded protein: CASSRQGYSYNE. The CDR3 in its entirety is CASSRQGYSYNEQFF.

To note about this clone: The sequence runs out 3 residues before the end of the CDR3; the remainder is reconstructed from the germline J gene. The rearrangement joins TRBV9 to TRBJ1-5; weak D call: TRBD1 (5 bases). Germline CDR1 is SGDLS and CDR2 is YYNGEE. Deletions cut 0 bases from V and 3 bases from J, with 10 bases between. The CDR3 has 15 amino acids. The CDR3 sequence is CASSVGPGPNQPQHF. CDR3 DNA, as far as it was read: TGTGCCAGCAGCGTAGGACCAGGGCCCAATCAGCCC.

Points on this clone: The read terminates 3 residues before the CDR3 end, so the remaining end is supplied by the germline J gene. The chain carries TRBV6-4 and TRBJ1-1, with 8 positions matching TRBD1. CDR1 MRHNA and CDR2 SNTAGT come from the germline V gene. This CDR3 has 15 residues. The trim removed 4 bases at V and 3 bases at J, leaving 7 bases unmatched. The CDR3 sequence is CASSASGGEDTEAFF. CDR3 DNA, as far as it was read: TGTGCCAGCAGTGCCTCAGGGGGCGAGGACACTGAA.

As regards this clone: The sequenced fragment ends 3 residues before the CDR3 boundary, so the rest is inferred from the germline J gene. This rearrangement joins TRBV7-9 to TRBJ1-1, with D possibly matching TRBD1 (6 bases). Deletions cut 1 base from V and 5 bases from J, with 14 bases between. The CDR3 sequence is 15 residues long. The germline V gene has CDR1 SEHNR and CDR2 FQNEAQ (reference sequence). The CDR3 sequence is CASSLGPGVGTEAFF. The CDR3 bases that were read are TGTGCCAGCAGCTTAGGACCAGGGGTGGGGACTGAA.

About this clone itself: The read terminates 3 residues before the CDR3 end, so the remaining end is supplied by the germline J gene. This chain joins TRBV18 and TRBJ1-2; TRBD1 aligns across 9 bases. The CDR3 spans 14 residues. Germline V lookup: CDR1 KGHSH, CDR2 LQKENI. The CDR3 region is CASSPGTGQVGYTF. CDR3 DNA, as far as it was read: TGTGCCAGCTCCCCGGGGACAGGGCAGGTCGGG.

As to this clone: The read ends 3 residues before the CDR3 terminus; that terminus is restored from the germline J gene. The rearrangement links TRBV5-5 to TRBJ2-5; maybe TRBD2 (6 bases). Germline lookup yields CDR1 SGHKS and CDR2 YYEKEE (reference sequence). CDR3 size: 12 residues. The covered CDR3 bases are TGTGCCAGCAGCCCTTCGGGGGAAACC. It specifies CASSPSGET. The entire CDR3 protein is CASSPSGETQYF.

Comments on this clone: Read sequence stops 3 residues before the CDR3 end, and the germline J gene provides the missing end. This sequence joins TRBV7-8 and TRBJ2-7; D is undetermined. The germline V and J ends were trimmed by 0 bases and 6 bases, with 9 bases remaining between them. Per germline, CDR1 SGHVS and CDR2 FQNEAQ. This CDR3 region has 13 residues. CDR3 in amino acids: CASSLALVSEQYF. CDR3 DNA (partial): TGTGCCAGCAGCTTAGCGCTAGTCTCCGAG.

The CDR3 protein is CASMNRGTAGQYF. Incomplete CDR3 DNA: TGTGCCAGTATGAACAGGGGAACGGCTGGT. The chain is built from TRBV19 and TRBJ2-4; TRBD1 matches 7 bases. Sequencing ends 3 residues short of the CDR3 end; the germline J gene provides the rest. The V gene's germline CDR1 is LNHDA and CDR2 SQIVND (reference sequence). There are 13 residues in the CDR3.

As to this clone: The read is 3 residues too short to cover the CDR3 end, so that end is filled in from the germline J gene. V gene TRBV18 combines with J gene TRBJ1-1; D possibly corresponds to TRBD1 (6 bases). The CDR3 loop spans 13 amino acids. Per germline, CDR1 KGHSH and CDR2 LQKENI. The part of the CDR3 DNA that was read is TGTGCCAGCTCACCCGGACAGCAATACGAG. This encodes CASSPGQQYE. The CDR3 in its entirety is CASSPGQQYEAFF.

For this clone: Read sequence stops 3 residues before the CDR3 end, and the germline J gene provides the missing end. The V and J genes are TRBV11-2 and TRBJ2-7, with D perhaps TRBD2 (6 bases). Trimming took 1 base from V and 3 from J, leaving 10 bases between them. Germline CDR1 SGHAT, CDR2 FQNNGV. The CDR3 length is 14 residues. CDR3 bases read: TGTGCCAGCAGCTTAGGGACTAATAACTACGAG. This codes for CASSLGTNNYE. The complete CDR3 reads CASSLGTNNYEQYF. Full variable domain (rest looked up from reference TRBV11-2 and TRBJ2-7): EAGVAQSPRYKIIEKRQSVAFWCNPISGHATLYWYQQILGQGPKLLIQFQNNGVVDDSQLPKDRFSAERLKGVDSTLKIQPAKLEDSAVYLCASSLGTNNYEQYFGPGTRLTVT.

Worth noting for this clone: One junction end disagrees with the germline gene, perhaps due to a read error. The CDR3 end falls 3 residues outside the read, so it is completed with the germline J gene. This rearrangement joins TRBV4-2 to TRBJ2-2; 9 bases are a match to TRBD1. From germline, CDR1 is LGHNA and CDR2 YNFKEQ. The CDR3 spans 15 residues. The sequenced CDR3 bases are TGCGCCAGCAGCCAAGATAGACAGGGGGTAAGGGAG. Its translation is CASSQDRQGVRE. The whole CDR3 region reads CASSQDRQGVRELFF.

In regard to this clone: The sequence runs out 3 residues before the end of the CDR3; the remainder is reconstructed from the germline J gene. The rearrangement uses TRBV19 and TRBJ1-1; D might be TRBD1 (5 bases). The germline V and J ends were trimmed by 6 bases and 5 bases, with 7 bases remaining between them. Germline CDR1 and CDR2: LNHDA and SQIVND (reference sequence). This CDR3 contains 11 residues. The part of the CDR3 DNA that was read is TGTGCCAGTAGGGGGCGGACTGAA. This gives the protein CASRGRTE. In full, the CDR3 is CASRGRTEAFF.

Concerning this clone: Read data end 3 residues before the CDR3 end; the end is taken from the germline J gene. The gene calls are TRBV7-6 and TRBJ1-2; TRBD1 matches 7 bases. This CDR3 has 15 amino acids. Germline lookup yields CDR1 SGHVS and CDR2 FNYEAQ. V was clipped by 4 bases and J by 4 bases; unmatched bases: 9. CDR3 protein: CASSSQAGTVYGYTF. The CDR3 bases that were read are TGTGCCAGCAGCTCTCAGGCCGGGACAGTCTATGGC.

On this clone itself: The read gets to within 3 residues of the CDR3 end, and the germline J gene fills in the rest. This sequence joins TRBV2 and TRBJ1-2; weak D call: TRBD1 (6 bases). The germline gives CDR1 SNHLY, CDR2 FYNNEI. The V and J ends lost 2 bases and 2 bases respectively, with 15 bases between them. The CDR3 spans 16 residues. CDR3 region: CASSESGVAGNYGYTF. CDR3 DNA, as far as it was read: TGTGCCAGCAGTGAATCAGGGGTCGCAGGGAACTATGGC.

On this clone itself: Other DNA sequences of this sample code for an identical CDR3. Incomplete CDR3 DNA: TGTGCCAGCAGCGAAGGGGGCTTGGCTGGAAACACC. Protein sequence: CASSEGGLAGNT. The complete CDR3 protein is CASSEGGLAGNTIYF. The chain is built from TRBV7-8 and TRBJ1-3, with TRBD1 matching over 7 bases. The sequenced fragment ends 3 residues before the CDR3 boundary, so the rest is inferred from the germline J gene. The V and J ends lost 5 bases and 2 bases, in that order; junction bases with no gene match: 6. Germline-derived CDR1 and CDR2 are SGHVS and FQNEAQ. This CDR3 has 15 residues.

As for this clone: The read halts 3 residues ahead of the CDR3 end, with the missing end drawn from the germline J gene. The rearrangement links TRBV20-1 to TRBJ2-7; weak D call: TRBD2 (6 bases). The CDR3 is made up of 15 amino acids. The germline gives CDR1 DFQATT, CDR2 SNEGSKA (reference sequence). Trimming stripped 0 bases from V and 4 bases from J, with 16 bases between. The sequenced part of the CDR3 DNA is TGCAGTGCTAGAGACCCCCCAGGAGGGGTGTACGAG. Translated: CSARDPPGGVYE. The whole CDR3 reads CSARDPPGGVYEQYF.